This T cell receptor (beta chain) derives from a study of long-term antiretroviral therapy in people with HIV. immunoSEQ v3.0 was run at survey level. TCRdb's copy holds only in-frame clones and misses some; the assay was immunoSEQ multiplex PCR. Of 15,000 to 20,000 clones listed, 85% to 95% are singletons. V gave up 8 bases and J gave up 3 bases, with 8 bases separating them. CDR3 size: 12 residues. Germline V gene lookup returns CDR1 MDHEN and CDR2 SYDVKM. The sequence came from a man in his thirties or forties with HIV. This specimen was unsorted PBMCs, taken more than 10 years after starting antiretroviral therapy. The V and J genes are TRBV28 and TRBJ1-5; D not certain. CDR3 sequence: CASLRYNQPQHF. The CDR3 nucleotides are TGTGCCAGCCTCAGATACAATCAGCCCCAGCATTTT.